Presented here are 24 T cell receptor beta chains from one specimen sequenced in a study of human T cells and chemical hapten exposure. Sample time point: patch test 1, 2 weeks after DPC sensitization. Treatment given: therapeutic diphenylcyclopropenone sensitization with weekly scalp DPC. TCRdb ran MiXCR on the RACE reads and lists one entry per CDR3 protein. The data contain about 360,000 distinct CDR3 sequences, roughly 4.8% of them seen just once; the ten biggest clones take up around 2%. Sample: whole blood, taken in connection with sensitization to the hapten diphenylcyclopropenone (DPC). The receptors originated from a woman in her fifties or sixties with alopecia areata. Some clones in this sample may be carry-over from other donors' samples.

This clonotype has only a few counts. The chain carries TRBV14 and TRBJ2-1; D gene ambiguous. The CDR3 runs 14 residues. V was cut by 0 bases and J by 8 bases, with 11 bases left in between. The germline V gene encodes CDR1 SGHDN and CDR2 FVKESK. CDR3 DNA: TGTGCCAGCAGCCAAGACGGCAACGGGTATGAGCAGTTCTTC. Translation: CASSQDGNGYEQFF.

The genes are TRBV6-6 and TRBJ1-1; the match to TRBD1 covers 8 bases. The trim removed 5 bases at V and 4 bases at J, leaving 6 bases unmatched. Germline V CDR1 and CDR2: MNHNY, SVGAGI (reference sequence). The CDR3 is 14 residues long. The CDR3 protein is CASSNGQGPTEAFF. CDR3 coding DNA: TGTGCCAGCAGTAACGGACAGGGCCCCACTGAAGCTTTCTTT.

This clonotype was detected a few times. The rearrangement uses TRBV10-3 and TRBJ2-1, with D possibly matching TRBD2 (7 bases). V was clipped by 6 bases and J by 6 bases, with 15 bases between them. CDR3 length: 14 residues. Germline CDR1 and CDR2: ENHRY and SYGVKD. The CDR3 bases are TGTGCCATCAGAGGAGGGGGGGAGTCCAATGAGCAGTTCTTC. This codes for CAIRGGGESNEQFF.

This clonotype was picked up a small number of times. This chain uses TRBV20-1 with TRBJ2-3; a weak D match, TRBD2 (5 bases). V lost 1 base and J lost 0, with 11 bases in between. Germline CDR1 is DFQATT and CDR2 is SNEGSKA (reference sequence). The CDR3 runs to 15 residues. The DNA for the CDR3 is TGCAGTGCTAGAGCCTTCGAGGGAAGCACAGATACGCAGTATTTT. It encodes CSARAFEGSTDTQYF.

This clonotype occurred many times. This chain uses TRBV6-6 with TRBJ2-5; D not certain. The CDR3 length is 12 residues. V dropped 7 bases and J dropped 3 bases, with 9 bases sitting between them. The germline V gene has CDR1 MNHNY and CDR2 SVGAGI (reference sequence). In nucleotides, the CDR3 is TGTGCCAGCACCCACCCGAAAGAGACCCAGTACTTC. This gives the protein CASTHPKETQYF.

This clonotype has more than one count but fewer than ten. The chain employs TRBV7-2 and TRBJ1-4, with D uncertain. V was trimmed by 4 bases and J by 0 bases, leaving 18 bases between them. Germline V gene data show CDR1 as SGHTA and CDR2 as FQGNSA. This CDR3 comprises 18 residues. CDR3 sequence (DNA): TGTGCCAGCAGCTCATCGAGTAGGGCATCCGCAACTAATGAAAAACTGTTTTTT. Amino acid sequence: CASSSSSRASATNEKLFF. Looking up the rest from reference TRBV7-2 and TRBJ1-4 gives the full variable domain: GAGVSQSPSNKVTEKGKDVELRCDPISGHTALYWYRQSLGQGLEFLIYFQGNSAPDKSGLPSDRFSAERTGGSVSTLTIQRTQQEDSAVYLCASSSSSRASATNEKLFFGSGTQLSVL.

This clonotype was picked up many times. The CDR3 loop reads CASSPGTSGISETQYF. The CDR3 bases are TGCGCCAGCAGCCCCGGGACTAGCGGAATTTCTGAGACCCAGTACTTC. The chain is built from TRBV5-1 and TRBJ2-5; 11 bases align to TRBD2. Germline V gives CDR1 SGHRS, CDR2 YFSETQ. J gave up 5 bases and V 4 bases, and 10 bases lay outside the gene matches. This CDR3 has 16 amino acids.

The sample holds many counts of this clonotype. The chain recombines TRBV5-1 with TRBJ1-2; D not certain. V lost 4 bases and J lost 3, with 10 bases in between. The V gene's germline CDR1 is SGHRS and CDR2 YFSETQ. This CDR3 has 13 amino acids. The CDR3 loop reads CASSRAPDYGYTF. The CDR3 bases are TGCGCCAGCAGCCGTGCTCCAGACTATGGCTACACCTTC.

This clonotype was seen only a few times. The rearrangement links TRBV7-9 to TRBJ1-5; 10 bases agree with TRBD1. Looked up from germline, CDR1 is SEHNR and CDR2 is FQNEAQ (reference sequence). With V trimmed by 5 bases and J by 7 bases, 8 bases remained unmatched. The CDR3 covers 15 residues. CDR3 DNA: TGTGCCAGCAGCACCGGGACAGGGGCTCAGCAGCCCCAGCATTTT. It is translated as CASSTGTGAQQPQHF.

This clonotype was seen just once. A much larger clone lies one base from this, so it may be a read error. This chain joins TRBV6-2 or TRBV6-3 and TRBJ1-5; no clear D. CDR1 and CDR2 (germline): MNHEY, SVGEGT. V was pared by 8 bases and J by 3 bases, with 17 bases between. CDR3 length equals 15 residues. CDR3 DNA: TGTGCCAGCGGCTCCCCGCGGGTGGCCAATCAGCCCCAGCATTTT. It yields the protein CASGSPRVANQPQHF.

This clonotype has a count of ten or more. This sequence joins TRBV12-3 or TRBV12-4 and TRBJ2-3, with TRBD2 matching 8 bases. V lost 5 bases to trimming and J lost 1 base; unmatched junction nucleotides: 5. There are 15 residues in the CDR3. The CDR3 DNA follows: TGTGCCAGCAGTCACTACGGGGGGGGCACAGATACGCAGTATTTT. This codes for CASSHYGGGTDTQYF.

This clonotype was seen at least ten times. V usage is TRBV12-3 or TRBV12-4 and J usage is TRBJ2-1, with D possibly called TRBD1 or TRBD2 (5 bases each). CDR3 length: 12 amino acids. Trimming left V 1 base short and J 8 bases short, with 6 bases between. The CDR3 protein is CASSLGGYEQFF. The CDR3 DNA sequence: TGTGCCAGCAGTTTAGGGGGGTATGAGCAGTTCTTC.

This clonotype was picked up many times. This chain joins TRBV7-9 and TRBJ2-3, with 9 positions matching TRBD1. Germline V gene sequence: CDR1 SEHNR, CDR2 FQNEAQ (reference sequence). The V and J ends lost 5 bases and 2 bases, in that order; junction bases with no gene match: 11. This CDR3 is 17 amino acids long. The DNA for the CDR3 is TGTGCCAGCAGCCCCCCAGGCGGACAGGGGATCACAGATACGCAGTATTTT. It encodes CASSPPGGQGITDTQYF.

The rearrangement joins TRBV5-1 to TRBJ2-6; the D gene is possibly TRBD1 (6 bases). The ends were cut back, 2 bases at V and 0 bases at J, with 21 bases in the middle. This CDR3 has 20 residues. Germline loops: CDR1 SGHRS, CDR2 YFSETQ. CDR3 bases: TGCGCCAGCAGCTTCCGCCATCTGACAGGCGGACCCTCTGGGGCCAACGTCCTGACTTTC. Residues: CASSFRHLTGGPSGANVLTF.

This clonotype was seen at least ten times. This sequence joins TRBV10-2 and TRBJ2-2; TRBD2 matches 7 bases. This CDR3 is 16 amino acids long. The germline V gene has CDR1 WSHSY and CDR2 SAAADI. V gave up 11 bases and J gave up 5 bases; unmatched junction bases: 17. CDR3 sequence (DNA): TGCGCCGCCAGCATAGGAGGCGGGAGAGGAACCGGGGAGCTGTTTTTT. As protein: CAASIGGGRGTGELFF.

The chain couples TRBV10-1 to TRBJ2-3; D gene ambiguous. Trimming took off 4 bases at V and 6 bases at J, with 8 bases between the two ends. Germline V CDR1 and CDR2: WNHNN, SYGVQD (reference sequence). The CDR3 has 12 residues. The CDR3 loop is CASSAASDTQYF. CDR3 coding DNA: TGCGCCAGCAGTGCCGCCTCGGATACGCAGTATTTT.

This clonotype was seen more than once but under ten times. The rearrangement uses TRBV27 and TRBJ2-6; D remains ambiguous. Germline assignment: CDR1 MNHEY and CDR2 SMNVEV (reference sequence). Between the trimmed V and J ends, which lost 4 bases and 4 bases, there was a span of 8 bases. The CDR3 runs 14 residues. The CDR3: CASSSRGGANVLTF. The CDR3 bases are TGTGCCAGCAGTTCGCGTGGGGGGGCCAACGTCCTGACTTTC.

In this sample, this clonotype turned up a few times. The chain recombines TRBV29-1 with TRBJ1-1; TRBD1 agrees at 9 bases. This CDR3 contains 14 residues. Trimming at V came to 3 bases and at J to 5 bases, leaving 7 bases not matched to a gene. Germline values: CDR1 SQVTM, CDR2 ANQGSEA. DNA of the CDR3: TGCAGCGTTGACGATACAGGGGGCCGGACTGAAGCTTTCTTT. Translation: CSVDDTGGRTEAFF.

At least ten counts were recorded for this clonotype. The chain recombines TRBV1 with TRBJ2-5. TRBV1 is given as a pseudogene. CDR3 length equals 15 residues. The CDR3 bases are TGCACCAGCAGCCAAGATCTTGATAGTGATGAGACCCAGTACTTC. This translates into CTSSQDLDSDETQYF.

This clonotype was found many times. In DNA form, the CDR3 reads TGCAGCGTTGATTTGGATGAGCAGTTCTTC. Translated, it gives CSVDLDEQFF. The chain couples TRBV29-1 to TRBJ2-1; D uncertain. The CDR3 is 10 residues long. Germline loops: CDR1 SQVTM, CDR2 ANQGSEA. The V end lost 3 bases, the J end lost 8 bases, and 5 bases lay between the germline ends.

In this sample, this clonotype turned up many times. The rearrangement joins TRBV18 to TRBJ1-1; no clear D. Germline V gives CDR1 KGHSH, CDR2 LQKENI. The CDR3 length is 13 residues. V was cut by 0 bases and J by 10 bases, with 12 bases left in between. The CDR3 nucleotides are TGTGCCAGCTCACCACCGACCCAAGGCGTAGCTTTCTTT. It translates to CASSPPTQGVAFF.

The CDR3 loop is CASSPGGTGSNEQFF. CDR3 in DNA: TGTGCCAGCAGCCCGGGCGGGACAGGGAGCAATGAGCAGTTCTTC. This chain joins TRBV5-6 and TRBJ2-1, with TRBD1 matching 9 bases. This CDR3 has 15 amino acids. Germline V gene sequence: CDR1 SGHDT, CDR2 YYEEEE. V lost 4 bases to trimming and J lost 6 bases; unmatched junction nucleotides: 8.

This clonotype was found many times. The rearrangement uses TRBV29-1 and TRBJ2-7; D perhaps matches TRBD1 (6 bases). Looked up from germline, CDR1 is SQVTM and CDR2 is ANQGSEA. The length of the CDR3 is 11 residues. The CDR3 here is CSVSGADEQYF. In nucleotides, the CDR3 is TGCAGTGTGTCAGGGGCTGACGAGCAGTACTTC.

This clonotype has a count of ten or more. The CDR3 bases are TGCAGTGCTAGAGATATTACCGGGACAGGTCCCACCTTC. As protein: CSARDITGTGPTF. V is TRBV20-1 and J is TRBJ1-2; 8 bases align to TRBD1. The CDR3 length is 13 residues. CDR1 and CDR2 (germline): DFQATT, SNEGSKA (reference sequence). V lost 0 bases to trimming and J lost 13 bases; unmatched junction nucleotides: 10.